Listed below are T cell receptor beta chains from one sample, sequenced in a study of response to subunit inactivated influenza vaccine. TCRdb re-called the RT-PCR reads through MiXCR, storing one row per CDR3 protein. The sample contains 500,000 to 600,000 distinct CDR3 sequences, 12% to 15% of which appear only once. The input for sequencing was PBMCs from blood, taken 11 to 12 days after vaccination. The receptors come from a man aged 50 to 59 who received an inactivated influenza vaccine. Both conserved end residues are part of each CDR3. D genes are given only for firm matches. Only some rows state a clone size, as once, few, many or a class for expanded clones.

V gene	D gene	clone size	J gene	CDR3 protein	CDR3 DNA
TRBV7-9	.	.	TRBJ1-1	CASSSCSWSYCTEAFF	TGTGCCAGCAGCTCCTGTTCCTGGAGTTATTGCACTGAAGCTTTCTTT
TRBV15	.	.	TRBJ1-2	CATSRDLPYGYTF	TGTGCCACCAGCAGAGATCTTCCCTATGGCTACACCTTC
TRBV7-2	.	.	TRBJ1-2	CASSLSWGYGYTF	TGTGCCAGCAGCTTATCTTGGGGATATGGCTACACCTTC
TRBV9	.	.	TRBJ2-1	CASSLDIASSYNEQFF	TGTGCCAGCAGCTTGGACATAGCGAGCTCCTACAATGAGCAGTTCTTC
TRBV5-1	TRBD2	.	TRBJ2-7	CASSFLLAGGEQYF	TGCGCCAGCAGCTTCTTACTAGCGGGAGGCGAGCAGTACTTC
TRBV6-5	.	many	TRBJ1-6	CASSYDQGSGSPLHF	TGTGCCAGCAGTTACGATCAGGGCTCGGGTTCACCCCTCCACTTT
TRBV18	TRBD2	.	TRBJ2-1	CASSPRRGVGEQFF	TGTGCCAGCTCACCACGGCGGGGGGTCGGTGAGCAGTTCTTC
TRBV5-1	.	.	TRBJ2-2	CASSLAAGDSGELFF	TGCGCCAGCAGCTTGGCCGCAGGGGATAGCGGGGAGCTGTTTTTT
TRBV7-2	.	few	TRBJ1-4	CASSLVGYNEKLFF	TGTGCCAGCAGCTTAGTAGGGTATAATGAAAAACTGTTTTTT
TRBV6-1	.	.	TRBJ2-7	CASSRAYRDYEQYF	TGTGCCAGCAGTCGCGCCTACAGGGACTACGAGCAGTACTTC